This record concerns one T cell receptor beta chain sequence. What it recognizes is unknown. This may be a read error: a much more frequent sequence differs by one nucleotide. These data are taken from a study of CD8 T cells in ankylosing spondylitis. Findings of the study overall: Characteristic, it appeared, of ankylosing spondylitis blood was a TCR beta motif of about eight highly homologous variants. Clones linked to disease were reported to show significant enrichment in matched ankylosing spondylitis synovial fluid.

The germline gives CDR1 SGHKS, CDR2 YYEKEE (reference sequence). The length of the CDR3 is 14 residues. Construction of TCR beta libraries was performed using quantitative 5'-RACE with molecular barcodes. TCRdb passed the 5' RACE reads through MiXCR, listing each CDR3 protein once. The sample shows 150,000 to 200,000 distinct CDR3 sequences, around a tenth of them seen only once. The receptor was isolated from a male donor with ankylosing spondylitis or in good health (not recorded which). The sequencing input was blood, either unsorted or a sorted T cell fraction (not recorded which). This chain links TRBV5-5 with TRBJ2-2; D is possibly TRBD2 (5 bases). CDR3 in amino acids: CTSSLASSNGELFF. The CDR3, as DNA: TGTACCAGCAGCTTGGCCTCTAGCAACGGGGAGCTGTTTTTT.